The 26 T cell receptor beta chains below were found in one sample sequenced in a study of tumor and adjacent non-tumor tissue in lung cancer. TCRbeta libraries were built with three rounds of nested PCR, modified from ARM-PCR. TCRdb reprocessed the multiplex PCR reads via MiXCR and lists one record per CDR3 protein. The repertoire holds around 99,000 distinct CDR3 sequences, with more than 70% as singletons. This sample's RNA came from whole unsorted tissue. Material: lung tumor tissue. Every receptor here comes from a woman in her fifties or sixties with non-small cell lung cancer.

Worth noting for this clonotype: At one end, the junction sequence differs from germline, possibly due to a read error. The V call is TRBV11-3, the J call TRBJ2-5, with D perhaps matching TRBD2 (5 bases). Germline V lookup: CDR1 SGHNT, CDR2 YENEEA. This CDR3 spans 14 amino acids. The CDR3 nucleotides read TGTGCCGGCAGCTTAGTGACTAACGCGAAGACCCAGTACTTC. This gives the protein CAGSLVTNAKTQYF.

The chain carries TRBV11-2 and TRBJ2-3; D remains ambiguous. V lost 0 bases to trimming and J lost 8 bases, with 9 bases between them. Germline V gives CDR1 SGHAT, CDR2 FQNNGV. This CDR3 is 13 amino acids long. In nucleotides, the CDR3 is TGTGCCAGCAGCTTAGATCGAGAGAGTACGCAGTATTTT. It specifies CASSLDRESTQYF.

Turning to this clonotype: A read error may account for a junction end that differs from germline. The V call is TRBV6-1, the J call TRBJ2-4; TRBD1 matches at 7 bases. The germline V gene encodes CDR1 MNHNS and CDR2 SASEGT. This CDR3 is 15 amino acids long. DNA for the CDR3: TGTGCCAGCTGTGAAGAGACAGGGTCGTGGGACATTCAGTATTTC. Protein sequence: CASCEETGSWDIQYF.

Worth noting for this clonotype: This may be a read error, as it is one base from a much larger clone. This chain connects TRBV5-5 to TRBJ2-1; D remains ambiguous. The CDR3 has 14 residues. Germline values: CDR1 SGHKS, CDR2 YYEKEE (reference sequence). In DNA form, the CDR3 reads TGTGCCATCAGCTTGCGCGCAAAGGCGGATGAGCAGTTCTTC. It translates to CAISLRAKADEQFF.

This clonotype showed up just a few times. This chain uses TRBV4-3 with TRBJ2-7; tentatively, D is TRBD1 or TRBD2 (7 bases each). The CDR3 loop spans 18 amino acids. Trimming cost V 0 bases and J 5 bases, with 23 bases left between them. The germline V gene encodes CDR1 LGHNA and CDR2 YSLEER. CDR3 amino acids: CASSQDAGPAGQRNEQYF. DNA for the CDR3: TGCGCCAGCAGCCAAGATGCGGGACCAGCGGGACAGCGCAACGAGCAGTACTTC.

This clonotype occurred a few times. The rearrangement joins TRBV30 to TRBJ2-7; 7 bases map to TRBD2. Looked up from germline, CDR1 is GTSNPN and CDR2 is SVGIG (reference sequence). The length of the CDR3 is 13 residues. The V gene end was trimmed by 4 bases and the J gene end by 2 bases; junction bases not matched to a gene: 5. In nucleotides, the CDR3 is TGTGCCTGGAATAGAGCGGGACCCTACGAGCAGTACTTC. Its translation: CAWNRAGPYEQYF.

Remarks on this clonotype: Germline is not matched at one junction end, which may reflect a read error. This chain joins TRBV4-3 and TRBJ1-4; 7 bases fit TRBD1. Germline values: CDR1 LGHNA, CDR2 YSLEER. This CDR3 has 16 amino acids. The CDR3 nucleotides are TGCGCCAGCAGCCAACCAGGGGGTGTGACTAATGAAAAACTGTTTTTC. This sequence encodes CASSQPGGVTNEKLFF.

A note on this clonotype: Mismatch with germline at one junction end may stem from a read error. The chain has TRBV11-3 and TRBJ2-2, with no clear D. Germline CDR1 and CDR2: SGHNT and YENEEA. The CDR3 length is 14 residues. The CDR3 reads CASSLFSNTGELFF. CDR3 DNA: TGTGCCAGCAGCTTATTCTCGAACACTGGGGAGCTGTTTTTT.

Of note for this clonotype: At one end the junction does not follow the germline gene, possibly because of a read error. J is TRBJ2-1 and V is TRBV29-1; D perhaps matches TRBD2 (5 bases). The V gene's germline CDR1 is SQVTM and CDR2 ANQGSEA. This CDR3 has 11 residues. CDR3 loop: CSLERIEGSFF. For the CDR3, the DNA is TGCAGCCTTGAACGGATAGAGGGATCGTTCTTC.

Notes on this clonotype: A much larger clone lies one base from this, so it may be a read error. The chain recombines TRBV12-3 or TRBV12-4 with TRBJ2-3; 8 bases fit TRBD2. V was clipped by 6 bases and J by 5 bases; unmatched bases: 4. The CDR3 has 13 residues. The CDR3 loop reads CASRGTRRDTQYF. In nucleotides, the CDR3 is TGTGCCAGCAGGGGGACTAGAAGAGATACGCAGTATTTT.

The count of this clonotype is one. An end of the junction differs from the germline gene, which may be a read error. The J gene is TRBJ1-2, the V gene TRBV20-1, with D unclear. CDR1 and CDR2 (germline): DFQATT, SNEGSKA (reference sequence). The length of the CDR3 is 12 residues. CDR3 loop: CSSRRLGGGYTF. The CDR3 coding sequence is TGCAGTTCTAGAAGACTGGGAGGTGGCTACACCTTC.

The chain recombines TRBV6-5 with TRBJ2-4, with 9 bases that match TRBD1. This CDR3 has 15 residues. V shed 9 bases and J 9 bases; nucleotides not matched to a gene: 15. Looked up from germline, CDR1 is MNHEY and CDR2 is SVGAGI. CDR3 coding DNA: TGTGCCAGTATTTCTCCGGGACAGGGTCTTTCCATTCAGTACTTC. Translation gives CASISPGQGLSIQYF.

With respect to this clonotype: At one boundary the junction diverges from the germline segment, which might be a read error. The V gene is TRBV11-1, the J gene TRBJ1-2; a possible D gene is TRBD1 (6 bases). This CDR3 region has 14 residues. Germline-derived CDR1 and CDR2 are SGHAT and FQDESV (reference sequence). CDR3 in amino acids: CTSSSQGPLYGYTF. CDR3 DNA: TGTACTAGCAGCTCACAGGGCCCGCTCTATGGTTACACCTTC.

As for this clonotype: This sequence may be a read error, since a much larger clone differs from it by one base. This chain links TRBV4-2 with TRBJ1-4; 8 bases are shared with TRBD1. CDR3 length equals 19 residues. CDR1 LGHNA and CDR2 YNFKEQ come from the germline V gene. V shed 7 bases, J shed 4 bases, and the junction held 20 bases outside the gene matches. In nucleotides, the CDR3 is TGTGCCAGCATCCTTAGGAATGGGACAGGTGGGGCCAGTAATGAAAAACTGTTTTTT. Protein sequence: CASILRNGTGGASNEKLFF.

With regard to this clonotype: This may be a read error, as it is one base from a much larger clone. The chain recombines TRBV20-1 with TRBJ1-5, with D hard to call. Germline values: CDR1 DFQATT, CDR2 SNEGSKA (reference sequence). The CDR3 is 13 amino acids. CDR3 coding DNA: TGCAGTGCCCCGAGTGGAAGCAATCAGCCCCAGAATTTT. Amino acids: CSAPSGSNQPQNF.

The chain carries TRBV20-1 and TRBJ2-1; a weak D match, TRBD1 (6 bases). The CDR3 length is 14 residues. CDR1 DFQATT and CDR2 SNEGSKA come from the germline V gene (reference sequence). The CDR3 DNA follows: TGCAGGGCTGACAGGCATTATACCTACAATGAGCAGTTCTTC. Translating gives CRADRHYTYNEQFF.

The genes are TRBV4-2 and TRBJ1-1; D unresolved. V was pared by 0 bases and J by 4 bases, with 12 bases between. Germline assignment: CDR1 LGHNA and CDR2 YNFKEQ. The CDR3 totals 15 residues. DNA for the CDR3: TGTGCCAGCAGCCAAGAGGCGGCTATTGGCACTGAAGCTTTCTTT. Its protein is CASSQEAAIGTEAFF.

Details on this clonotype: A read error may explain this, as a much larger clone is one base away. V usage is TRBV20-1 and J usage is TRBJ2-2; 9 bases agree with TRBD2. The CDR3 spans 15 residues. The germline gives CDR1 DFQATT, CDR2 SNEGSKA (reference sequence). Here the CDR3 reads CSARDGGLASGELVF. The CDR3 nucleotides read TGCAGTGCTAGAGATGGGGGACTAGCATCGGGGGAGCTGGTTTTT.

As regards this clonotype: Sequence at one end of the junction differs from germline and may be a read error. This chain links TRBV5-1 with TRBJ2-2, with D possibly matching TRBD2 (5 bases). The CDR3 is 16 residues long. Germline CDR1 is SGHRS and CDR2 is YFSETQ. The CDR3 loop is CASSLAPGISDGEMFF. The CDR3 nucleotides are TGCGCCAGCAGCTTGGCGCCCGGGATCAGTGACGGGGAGATGTTTTTT.

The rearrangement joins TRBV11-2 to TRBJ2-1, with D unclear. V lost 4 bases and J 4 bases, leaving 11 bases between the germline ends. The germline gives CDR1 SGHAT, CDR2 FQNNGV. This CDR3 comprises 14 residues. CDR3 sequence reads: CASSSIQSYNEQFF. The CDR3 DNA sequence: TGTGCCAGCAGCTCTATCCAGTCATACAATGAGCAGTTCTTC. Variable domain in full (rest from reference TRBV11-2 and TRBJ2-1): EAGVAQSPRYKIIEKRQSVAFWCNPISGHATLYWYQQILGQGPKLLIQFQNNGVVDDSQLPKDRFSAERLKGVDSTLKIQPAKLEDSAVYLCASSSIQSYNEQFFGPGTRLTVL.

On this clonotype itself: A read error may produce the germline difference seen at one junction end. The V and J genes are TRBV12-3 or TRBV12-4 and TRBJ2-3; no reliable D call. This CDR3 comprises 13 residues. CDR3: CASKRLMRDTEYF. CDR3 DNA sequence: TGTGCCAGCAAACGATTAATGAGAGATACGGAGTATTTT.

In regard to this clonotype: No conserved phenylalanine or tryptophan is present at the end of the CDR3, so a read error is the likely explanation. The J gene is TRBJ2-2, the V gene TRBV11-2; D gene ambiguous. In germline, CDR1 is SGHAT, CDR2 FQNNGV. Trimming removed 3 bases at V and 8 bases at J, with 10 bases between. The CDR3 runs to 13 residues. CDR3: CASSFFQTGELFS. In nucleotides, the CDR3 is TGTGCCAGCAGCTTTTTCCAGACGGGGGAGCTGTTTTCT.

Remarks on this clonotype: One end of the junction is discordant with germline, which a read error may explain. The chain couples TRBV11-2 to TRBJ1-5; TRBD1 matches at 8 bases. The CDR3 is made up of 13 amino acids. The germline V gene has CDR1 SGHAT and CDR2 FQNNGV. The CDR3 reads CASSRDRGQPKHF. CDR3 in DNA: TGTGCCAGCTCCCGTGACAGGGGACAGCCCAAGCATTTT.

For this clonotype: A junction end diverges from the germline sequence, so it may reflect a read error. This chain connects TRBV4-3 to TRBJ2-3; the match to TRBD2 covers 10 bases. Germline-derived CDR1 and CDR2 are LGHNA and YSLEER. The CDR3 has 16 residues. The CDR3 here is CASSPAAGGITDTQYF. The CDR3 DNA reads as TGCGCCAGCAGCCCTGCAGCGGGAGGGATCACAGATACGCAATATTTT.

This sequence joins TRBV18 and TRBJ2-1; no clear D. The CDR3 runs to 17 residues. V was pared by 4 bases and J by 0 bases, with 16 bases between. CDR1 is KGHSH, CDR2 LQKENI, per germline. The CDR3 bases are TGTGCCAGCTCACAGGTAGTCCGCGGAAGCTCCTACAATGAGCAGTTCTTC. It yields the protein CASSQVVRGSSYNEQFF.

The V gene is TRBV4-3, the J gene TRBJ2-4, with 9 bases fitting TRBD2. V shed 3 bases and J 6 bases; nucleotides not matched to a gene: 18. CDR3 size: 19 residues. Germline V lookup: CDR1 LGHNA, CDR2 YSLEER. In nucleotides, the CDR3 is TGCGCCAGCAGCCATCTCGGAGGGGAAAGCGGGGGGACCAGAAACATTCAGTACTTC. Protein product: CASSHLGGESGGTRNIQYF.